The clone carrying this T cell receptor beta chain was detected only once. The method was immunoSEQ multiplex PCR; TCRdb's version includes in-frame clones alone and lacks a portion of them. This sample has about 90,000 clones; 85% to 95% occur once, and the top ten carry roughly 9.4%. With 5 bases clipped from V and 3 bases from J, the junction kept 9 bases outside the gene matches. CDR3 length: 17 amino acids. The V gene's germline CDR1 is SGHAT and CDR2 FQNNGV. This sample stems from a study of PD-L1 blockade in urothelial cancer. The overall study: Blood analysis occurred 3 weeks (second dose) and 6 weeks after treatment start. Across blood samples, T cells had a median count of 141,255.

The genes are TRBV11-2 and TRBJ2-1; TRBD2 agrees at 11 bases. The sample here was PBMCs, taken around atezolizumab (anti-PD-L1) treatment. This clonotype was obtained from a man between 60 and 75 years old with urothelial cancer. CDR3 sequence: CASSHTPGTSGYNEQFF. CDR3 coding DNA: TGTGCCAGCAGCCACACCCCCGGGACTAGCGGCTACAATGAGCAGTTCTTC.